This passage covers 8 T cell receptor beta chains from one sample sequenced in a study of low-dose radiotherapy and immunotherapy resistance in tumors. Primers used for first-strand cDNA, a TRAV- and TRBV-specific set, covered both alpha and beta chains. TCR amplification ran 20 PCR cycles using constant-region and V-primer adapter primers. TCRdb redid the calling of the reads with MiXCR, one entry per CDR3 protein. The sample records some 39,000 distinct CDR3 sequences, about a third being singletons. As for time point: before trial treatment. The sample in question was PBMCs, obtained before treatment. Every receptor here comes from a male donor with gallbladder cancer.

CDR3 coding DNA: TGCGCCAGCAGCCGTGGCAGTCTTAGTGGCAGGGTAGGCGAGACCCAGTACTTC. Protein: CASSRGSLSGRVGETQYF. This chain links TRBV5-1 with TRBJ2-5, with TRBD1 as a possible D gene (5 bases). Trimming left V 4 bases short and J 5 bases short, with 27 bases between. Germline CDR1 SGHRS, CDR2 YFSETQ. The CDR3 runs to 18 residues.

This clonotype was seen ten or more times. The V call is TRBV5-6, the J call TRBJ2-3; D unclear. The V end lost 0 bases, the J end lost 0 bases, and 8 bases lay between the germline ends. The CDR3 runs 15 residues. The V gene's germline CDR1 is SGHDT and CDR2 YYEEEE. The CDR3 here is CASSLGAESTDTQYF. The DNA for the CDR3 is TGTGCCAGCAGCTTGGGGGCAGAAAGCACAGATACGCAGTATTTT.

In the case of this clonotype: This likely traces to a read error, being one base from a far larger clone. The chain recombines TRBV26 with TRBJ2-3. TRBV26 represents a pseudogene. This CDR3 is built from 14 residues. Here the CDR3 DNA reads TGTGCCAGCAGTTTAATTCGCAGGTCTTATACGCAGTATTTT. Its protein is CASSLIRRSYTQYF.

CDR3 amino acids: CASSPYRGRTEKLFF. CDR3 DNA sequence: TGTGCCAGCAGCCCATACAGGGGGAGAACGGAAAAACTGTTTTTT. This rearrangement joins TRBV11-2 to TRBJ1-4; 8 nucleotides align to TRBD1. Germline lookup yields CDR1 SGHAT and CDR2 FQNNGV. This CDR3 has 15 residues. The V segment lost 5 bases and the J segment 8 bases; nucleotides outside the gene matches: 10.

The V and J genes are TRBV29-1 and TRBJ2-1; possible D gene TRBD1, 6 bases. Germline assignment: CDR1 SQVTM and CDR2 ANQGSEA. Trimming pared 5 bases from V and 6 bases from J, leaving 17 bases between. This CDR3 comprises 14 residues. CDR3 nucleotides: TGCAGCGTTTCTCGTGGACAGCTAGCCAATGAGCAGTTCTTC. Its protein is CSVSRGQLANEQFF.

Worth noting for this clonotype: This probably arose from a read error, given a far larger clone one base away. The J gene is TRBJ2-1, the V gene TRBV6-2 or TRBV6-3; weak D call: TRBD1 (5 bases). Per the germline V gene, CDR1 is MNHEY and CDR2 is SVGEGT. The ends were cut back, 5 bases at V and 10 bases at J, with 18 bases in the middle. The CDR3 spans 14 residues. CDR3 sequence: CASSVTGLSYEQFF. The CDR3 nucleotides are TGTGCCAGCAGTGTCACAGGCCTGTCCTACGAGCAGTTCTTC.

This clonotype was recorded at least ten times. The chain uses TRBV2 and TRBJ2-1; TRBD2 matches at 15 bases. Germline V gene sequence: CDR1 SNHLY, CDR2 FYNNEI. The CDR3 length is 16 residues. J lost 11 bases, V lost 6 bases, and 11 bases had no gene match. This CDR3 is CASSLGTSGGSSQQFF. CDR3 nucleotide sequence: TGTGCCAGCAGCCTCGGGACTAGCGGGGGGTCATCCCAGCAGTTCTTC. Filled out from reference TRBV2 and TRBJ2-1, the complete variable domain reads EPEVTQTPSHQVTQMGQEVILRCVPISNHLYFYWYRQILGQKVEFLVSFYNNEISEKSEIFDDQFSVERPDGSNFTLKIRSTKLEDSAMYFCASSLGTSGGSSQQFFGPGTRLTVL.

Ten or more counts support this clonotype. J is TRBJ1-5 and V is TRBV27; TRBD1 aligns across 11 bases. The CDR3 totals 18 residues. Trimming removed 5 bases from V and 2 bases from J; junction bases left unmatched: 11. Germline V CDR1 and CDR2: MNHEY, SMNVEV (reference sequence). Here the CDR3 DNA reads TGTGCCAGCAGTCTACCCGTTCGGGACAGGGGGGGCAATCAGCCCCAGCATTTT. Its protein product is CASSLPVRDRGGNQPQHF.